This TCR beta chain was identified during a study of blood T cell repertoires in COVID-19. As for the study in general: Donors in the United States, Italy and Spain gave samples during acute or convalescent COVID-19. T cells, B-cell-depleted T cells, or PBMCs provided the cDNA or gDNA that served as material.

Comments on this clone: Distinct nucleotide sequences in the sample also encode this CDR3.

Original processing notes: Reference gene primer amplification gave nucleated cell count estimates. Using immunoSEQ multiplex PCR, the repertoire was profiled, and TCRdb retains in-frame clones only, with some absent. The V and J calls and clone size were taken over from that table, and D and trimming were inferred from the DNA. The repertoire has about 110,000 clones, less than 75% of them found once; the top ten carry around 1.7%. The CDR3 extends over 14 amino acids. The germline gives CDR1 GTSNPN, CDR2 SVGIG (reference sequence). Trimming removed 0 bases from V and 0 bases from J, with 6 bases in between.

This rearrangement joins TRBV30 to TRBJ1-3, with unresolved D. The clonotype was recovered from a woman in her forties with acute or convalescent COVID-19. Sequences were obtained from peripheral blood. The CDR3 DNA is TGTGCCTGGAGTGTGGGGAGCTCTGGAAACACCATATATTTT. It translates to CAWSVGSSGNTIYF.